This entry concerns a single T cell receptor beta chain. These data originate in a study of blood T cell repertoires in COVID-19. About the research overall: Samples came from the United States, Italy and Spain, spanning acute and convalescent COVID-19.

This table comes from immunoSEQ multiplex PCR, and its TCRdb copy is limited to in-frame clones, with some not included. The sample has about 150,000 clones, nearly 85% seen once. The CDR3 spans 16 residues. Trimming cost V 3 bases and J 5 bases, with 18 bases left between them. CDR1 is LGHDT and CDR2 is YNNKEL in the germline V gene (reference sequence). The chain combines TRBV3-1 (or the pseudogene TRBV3-2) with TRBJ2-3, with D possibly being TRBD1 (5 bases). The sequenced material came from peripheral blood. This TCR derives from a human donor in a cohort sampled during active COVID-19. CDR3 residues: CASSHGADPFGDTQYF. CDR3 DNA sequence: TGTGCCAGCAGCCATGGGGCGGACCCCTTTGGAGATACGCAGTATTTT.